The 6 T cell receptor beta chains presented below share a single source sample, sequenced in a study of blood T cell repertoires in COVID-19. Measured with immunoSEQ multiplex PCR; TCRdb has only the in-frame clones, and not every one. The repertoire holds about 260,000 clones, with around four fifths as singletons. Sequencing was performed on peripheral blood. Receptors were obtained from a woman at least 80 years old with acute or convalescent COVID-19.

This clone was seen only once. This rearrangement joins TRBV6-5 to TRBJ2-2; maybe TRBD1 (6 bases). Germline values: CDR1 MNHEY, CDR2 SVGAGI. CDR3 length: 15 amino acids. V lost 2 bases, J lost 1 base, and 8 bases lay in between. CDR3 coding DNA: TGTGCCAGCAGTTACATGGGACAGAACACCGGGGAGCTGTTTTTT. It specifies CASSYMGQNTGELFF.

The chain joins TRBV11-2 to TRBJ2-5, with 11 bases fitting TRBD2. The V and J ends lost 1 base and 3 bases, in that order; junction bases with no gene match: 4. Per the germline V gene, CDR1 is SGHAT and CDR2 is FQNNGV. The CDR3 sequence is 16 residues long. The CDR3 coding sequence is TGTGCCAGCAGCTTAGGTATTAGCGGGAGGGAAGAGACCCAGTACTTC. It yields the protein CASSLGISGREETQYF.

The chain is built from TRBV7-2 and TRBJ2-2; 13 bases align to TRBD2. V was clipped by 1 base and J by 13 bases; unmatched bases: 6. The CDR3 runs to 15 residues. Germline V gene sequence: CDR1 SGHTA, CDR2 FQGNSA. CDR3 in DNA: TGTGCCAGCAGCTTAGGCGGGACTAGCGGGGTAGTGCTGTTTTTT. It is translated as CASSLGGTSGVVLFF.

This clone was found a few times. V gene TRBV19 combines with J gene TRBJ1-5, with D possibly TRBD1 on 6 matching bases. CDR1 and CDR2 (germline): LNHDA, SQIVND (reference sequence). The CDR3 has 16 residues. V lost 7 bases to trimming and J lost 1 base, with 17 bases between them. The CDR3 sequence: CASTLGGRGSNQPQHF. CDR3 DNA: TGTGCCAGTACCCTGGGCGGCAGGGGAAGCAATCAGCCCCAGCATTTT.

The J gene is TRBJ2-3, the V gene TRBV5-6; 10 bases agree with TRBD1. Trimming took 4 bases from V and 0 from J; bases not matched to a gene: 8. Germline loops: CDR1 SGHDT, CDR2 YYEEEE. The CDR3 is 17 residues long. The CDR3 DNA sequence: TGTGCCAGCAGCCGGGACAGGGGAGGATTTAGCACAGATACGCAGTATTTT. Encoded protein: CASSRDRGGFSTDTQYF. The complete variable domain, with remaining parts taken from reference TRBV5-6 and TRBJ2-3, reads DAGVTQSPTHLIKTRGQQVTLRCSPKSGHDTVSWYQQALGQGPQFIFQYYEEEERQRGNFPDRFSGHQFPNYSSELNVNALLLGDSALYLCASSRDRGGFSTDTQYFGPGTRLTVL.

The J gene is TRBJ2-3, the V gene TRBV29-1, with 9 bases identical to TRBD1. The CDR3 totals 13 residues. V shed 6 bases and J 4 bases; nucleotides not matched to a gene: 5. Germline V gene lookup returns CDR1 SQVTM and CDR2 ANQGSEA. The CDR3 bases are TGCAGCGTGTACAGGGGGCGGGCAGATACGCAGTATTTT. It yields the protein CSVYRGRADTQYF.